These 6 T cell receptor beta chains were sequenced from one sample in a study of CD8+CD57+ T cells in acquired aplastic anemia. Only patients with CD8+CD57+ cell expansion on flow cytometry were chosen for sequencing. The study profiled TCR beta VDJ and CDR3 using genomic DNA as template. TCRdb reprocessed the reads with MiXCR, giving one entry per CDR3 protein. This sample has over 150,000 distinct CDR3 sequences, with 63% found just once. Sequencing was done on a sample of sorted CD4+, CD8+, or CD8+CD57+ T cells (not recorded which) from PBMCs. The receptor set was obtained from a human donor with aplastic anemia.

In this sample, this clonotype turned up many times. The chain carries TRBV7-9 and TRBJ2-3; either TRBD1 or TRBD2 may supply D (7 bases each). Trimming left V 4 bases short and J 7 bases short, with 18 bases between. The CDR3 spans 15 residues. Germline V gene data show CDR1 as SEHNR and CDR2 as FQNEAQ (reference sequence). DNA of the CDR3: TGTGCCAGCAGCTCCGGGGGGCAGGGGGGACATACGCAGTATTTT. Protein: CASSSGGQGGHTQYF.

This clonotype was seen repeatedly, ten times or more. The CDR3 coding sequence is TGTGCCAGCAGCTCTTACGGACAAGACGGTGAAGCTTTCTTT. Translation gives CASSSYGQDGEAFF. This chain links TRBV7-9 with TRBJ1-1; a possible D gene is TRBD1 (5 bases). Germline assignment: CDR1 SEHNR and CDR2 FQNEAQ (reference sequence). Trimming removed 4 bases from V and 7 bases from J, with 16 bases in between. The length of the CDR3 is 14 residues.

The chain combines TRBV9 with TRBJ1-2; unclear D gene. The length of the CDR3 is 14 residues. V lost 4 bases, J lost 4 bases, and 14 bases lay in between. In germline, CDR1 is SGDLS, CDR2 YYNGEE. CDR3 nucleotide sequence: TGTGCCAGCAGCTCCCTGGGGTTACCCTATGGCTACACCTTC. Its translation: CASSSLGLPYGYTF.

CDR3 sequence reads: CASSGRRGGRNTGELFF. CDR3 nucleotide sequence: TGTGCCAGCAGCGGACGACGCGGGGGGCGGAACACCGGGGAGCTGTTTTTT. The rearrangement joins TRBV7-3 to TRBJ2-2; TRBD2 matches at 8 bases. CDR1 SGHTA and CDR2 FQGTGA come from the germline V gene. The CDR3 runs to 17 residues. The ends lost 5 bases at V and 1 base at J; junction bases unmatched: 9.

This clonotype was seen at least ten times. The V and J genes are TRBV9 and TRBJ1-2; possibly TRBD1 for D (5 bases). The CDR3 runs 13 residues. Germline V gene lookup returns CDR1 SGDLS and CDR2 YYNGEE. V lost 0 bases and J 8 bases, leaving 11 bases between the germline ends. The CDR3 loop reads CASSVGSRAGYTF. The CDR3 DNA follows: TGTGCCAGCAGCGTAGGTTCCAGGGCCGGCTACACCTTC.

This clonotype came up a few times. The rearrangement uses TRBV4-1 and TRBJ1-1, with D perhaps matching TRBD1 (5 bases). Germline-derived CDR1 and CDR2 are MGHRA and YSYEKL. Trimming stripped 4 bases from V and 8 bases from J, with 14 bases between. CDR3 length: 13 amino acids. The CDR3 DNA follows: TGCGCCAGCAGCCTAGGCCTGGGGCCGGAAGCTTTCTTT. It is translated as CASSLGLGPEAFF.